This T cell receptor (beta chain) appears in the sequencing data of a study of cytomegalovirus exposure and HLA in healthy donors. General study results and limits: The investigators catalogued 150 or so TCR beta chains as cytomegalovirus-associated.

This clone was found a few times. Its matching antigen is unknown. With 60 Vbeta and 13 Jbeta primers, the PCR was carried out. The method was immunoSEQ multiplex PCR; TCRdb's version includes in-frame clones alone and lacks a portion of them. The sample has some 200,000 clones, approximately 82% seen once; the top ten hold roughly 0.62%. Per the germline V gene, CDR1 is MNHNY and CDR2 is SVGAGI (reference sequence). V was clipped by 6 bases and J by 6 bases; unmatched bases: 11. The CDR3 extends over 16 amino acids. This chain links TRBV6-6 with TRBJ2-4; TRBD1 aligns across 10 bases. Sample: PBMCs. This receptor was obtained from a young man in good health and CMV-seronegative. CDR3 coding DNA: TGTGCCAGCAGACCCGGGACAGGGGTTGACAGAAACATTCAGTACTTC. As protein: CASRPGTGVDRNIQYF.